The table lists the clone carrying this T cell receptor (beta chain) with a few counts. The sample originates from a study of T cells in Graves' hyperthyroidism and ophthalmopathy. RNA transcripts provided the source from which TCR beta CDR3 regions were amplified. A first-round RT-PCR of the TCR CDR3 used the HTBI primer set. TCRdb redid the calling of the multiplex PCR reads with MiXCR, one entry per CDR3 protein. The sample includes 400,000 to 550,000 distinct CDR3 sequences, roughly an eighth of them seen just once. The CDR3 runs 13 residues. From germline, CDR1 is MNHNS and CDR2 SASEGT. V shed 5 bases and J 7 bases; nucleotides not matched to a gene: 6. No progression to ophthalmopathy during 18 months of follow-up defined stable disease. A roughly 9.3 ml volume of fresh peripheral blood provided the PBMCs.

The TCR sequence derives from a young woman with Graves' hyperthyroidism. The sequencing input was blood. The chain combines TRBV6-1 with TRBJ1-1; 8 nucleotides agree with TRBD1. CDR3 nucleotide sequence: TGTGCCAGCAGTATTGGACAGGGCGGTGAAGCTTTCTTT. Its protein is CASSIGQGGEAFF.